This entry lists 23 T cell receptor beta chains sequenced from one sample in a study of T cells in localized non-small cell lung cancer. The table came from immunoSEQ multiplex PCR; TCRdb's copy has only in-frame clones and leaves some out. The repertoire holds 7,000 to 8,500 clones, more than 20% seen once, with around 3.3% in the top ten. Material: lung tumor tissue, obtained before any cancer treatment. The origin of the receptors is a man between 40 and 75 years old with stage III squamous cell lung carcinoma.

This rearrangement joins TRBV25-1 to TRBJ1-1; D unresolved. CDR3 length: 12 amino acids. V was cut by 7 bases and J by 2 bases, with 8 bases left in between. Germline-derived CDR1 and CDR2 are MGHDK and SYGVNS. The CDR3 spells CASKAANTEAFF. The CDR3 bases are TGTGCCAGCAAGGCAGCCAACACTGAAGCTTTCTTT.

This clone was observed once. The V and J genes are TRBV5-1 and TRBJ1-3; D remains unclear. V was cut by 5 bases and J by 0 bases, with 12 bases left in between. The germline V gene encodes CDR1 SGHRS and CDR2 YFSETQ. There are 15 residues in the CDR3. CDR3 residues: CASRFDILSGNTIYF. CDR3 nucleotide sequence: TGCGCCAGCAGATTTGACATCCTCTCTGGAAACACCATATATTTT. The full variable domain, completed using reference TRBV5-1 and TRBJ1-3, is KAGVTQTPRYLIKTRGQQVTLSCSPISGHRSVSWYQQTPGQGLQFLFEYFSETQRNKGNFPGRFSGRQFSNSRSEMNVSTLELGDSALYLCASRFDILSGNTIYFGEGSWLTVV.

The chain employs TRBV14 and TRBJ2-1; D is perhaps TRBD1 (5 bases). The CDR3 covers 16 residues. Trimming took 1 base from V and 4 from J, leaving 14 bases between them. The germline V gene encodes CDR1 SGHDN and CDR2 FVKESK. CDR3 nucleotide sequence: TGTGCCAGCAGCCAAGTTGGGGCCTTAACTTACAATGAGCAGTTCTTC. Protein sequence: CASSQVGALTYNEQFF.

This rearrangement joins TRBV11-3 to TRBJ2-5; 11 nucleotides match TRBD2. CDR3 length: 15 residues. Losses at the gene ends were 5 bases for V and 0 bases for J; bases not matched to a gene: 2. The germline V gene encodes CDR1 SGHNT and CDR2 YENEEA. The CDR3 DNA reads TGTGCCAGCAGCAGGGGACTAGCGGACCAAGAGACCCAGTACTTC. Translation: CASSRGLADQETQYF.

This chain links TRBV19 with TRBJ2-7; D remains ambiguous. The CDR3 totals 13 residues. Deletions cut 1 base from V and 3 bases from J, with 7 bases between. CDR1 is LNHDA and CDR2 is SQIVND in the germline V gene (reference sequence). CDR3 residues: CASSIGMGYEQYF. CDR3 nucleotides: TGTGCCAGTAGTATAGGGATGGGCTACGAGCAGTACTTC.

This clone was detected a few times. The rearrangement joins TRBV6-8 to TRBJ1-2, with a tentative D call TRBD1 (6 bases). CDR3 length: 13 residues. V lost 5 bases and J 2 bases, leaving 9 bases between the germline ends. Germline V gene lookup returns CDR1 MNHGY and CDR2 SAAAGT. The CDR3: CASSTGQNYGYTF. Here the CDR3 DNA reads TGTGCCAGCAGTACAGGACAGAACTATGGCTACACCTTC.

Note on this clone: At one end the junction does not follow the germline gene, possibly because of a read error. CDR3 residues: CAISETRGYTF. Here the CDR3 DNA reads TGTGCCATCAGTGAGACCCGTGGCTACACCTTC. This rearrangement joins TRBV6-4 to TRBJ1-2; unclear D gene. Per germline, CDR1 MRHNA and CDR2 SNTAGT. CDR3 length equals 11 residues.

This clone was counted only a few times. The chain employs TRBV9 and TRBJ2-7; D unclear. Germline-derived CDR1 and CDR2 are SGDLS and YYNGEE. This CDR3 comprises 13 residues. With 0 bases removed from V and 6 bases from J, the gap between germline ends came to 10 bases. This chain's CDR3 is CASSVAPTSEQYF. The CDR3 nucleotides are TGTGCCAGCAGCGTAGCCCCCACCTCCGAGCAGTACTTC.

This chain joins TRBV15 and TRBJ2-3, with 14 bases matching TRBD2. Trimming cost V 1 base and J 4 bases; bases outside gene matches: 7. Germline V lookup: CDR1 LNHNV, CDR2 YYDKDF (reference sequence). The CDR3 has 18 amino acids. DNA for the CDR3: TGTGCCACCAGCAGAGCGGGACTAGCGGGAGAAAACGCAGATACGCAGTATTTT. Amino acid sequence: CATSRAGLAGENADTQYF.

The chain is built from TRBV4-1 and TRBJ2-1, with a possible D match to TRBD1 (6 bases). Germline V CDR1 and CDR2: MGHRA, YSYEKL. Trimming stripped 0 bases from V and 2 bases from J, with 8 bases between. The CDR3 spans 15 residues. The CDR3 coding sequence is TGCGCCAGCAGCCAAGATCGGACAGCCTACAATGAGCAGTTCTTC. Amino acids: CASSQDRTAYNEQFF.

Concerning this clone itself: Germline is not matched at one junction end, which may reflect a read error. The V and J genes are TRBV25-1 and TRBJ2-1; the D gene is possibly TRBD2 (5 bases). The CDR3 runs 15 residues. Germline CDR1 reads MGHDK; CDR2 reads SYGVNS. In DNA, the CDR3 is TGTGCCACCAGTGGGTGGCGGGCATCGACGGATGAGCAGTTCTTC. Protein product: CATSGWRASTDEQFF.

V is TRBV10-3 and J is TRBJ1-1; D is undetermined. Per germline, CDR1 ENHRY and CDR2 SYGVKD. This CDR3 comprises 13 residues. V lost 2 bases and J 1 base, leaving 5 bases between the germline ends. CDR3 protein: CAISERGNTEAFF. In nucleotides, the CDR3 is TGTGCCATCAGTGAGCGGGGGAACACTGAAGCTTTCTTT.

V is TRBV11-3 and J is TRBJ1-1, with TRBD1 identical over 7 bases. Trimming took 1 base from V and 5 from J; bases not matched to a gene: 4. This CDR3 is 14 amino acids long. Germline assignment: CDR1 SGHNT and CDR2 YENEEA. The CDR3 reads CASSLVAGGTEAFF. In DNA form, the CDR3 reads TGTGCCAGCAGCTTAGTAGCAGGGGGGACTGAAGCTTTCTTT.

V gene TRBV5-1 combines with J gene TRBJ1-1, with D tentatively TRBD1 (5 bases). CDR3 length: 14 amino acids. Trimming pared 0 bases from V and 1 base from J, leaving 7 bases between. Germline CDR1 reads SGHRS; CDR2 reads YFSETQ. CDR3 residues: CASSLGGQNTEAFF. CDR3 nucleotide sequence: TGCGCCAGCAGCTTGGGCGGACAGAACACTGAAGCTTTCTTT.

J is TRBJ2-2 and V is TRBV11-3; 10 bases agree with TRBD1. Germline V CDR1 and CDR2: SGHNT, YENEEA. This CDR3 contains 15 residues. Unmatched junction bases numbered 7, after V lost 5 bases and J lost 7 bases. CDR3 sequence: CASSIGTGVGGELFF. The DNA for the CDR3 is TGTGCCAGCAGCATAGGGACAGGGGTTGGCGGGGAGCTGTTTTTT.

CDR3 in DNA: TGTGCCAGCAGCCAGGCCGGGGGAGGGAATGAAAAACTGTTTTTT. It codes for CASSQAGGGNEKLFF. This chain uses TRBV28 with TRBJ1-4; a weak D match, TRBD1 (5 bases). CDR3 length: 15 amino acids. Trimming took 6 bases from V and 5 from J, leaving 16 bases between them. Germline V lookup: CDR1 MDHEN, CDR2 SYDVKM. Combining the CDR3 with reference TRBV28 and TRBJ1-4 gives the whole variable domain DVKVTQSSRYLVKRTGEKVFLECVQDMDHENMFWYRQDPGLGLRLIYFSYDVKMKEKGDIPEGYSVSREKKERFSLILESASTNQTSMYLCASSQAGGGNEKLFFGSGTQLSVL.

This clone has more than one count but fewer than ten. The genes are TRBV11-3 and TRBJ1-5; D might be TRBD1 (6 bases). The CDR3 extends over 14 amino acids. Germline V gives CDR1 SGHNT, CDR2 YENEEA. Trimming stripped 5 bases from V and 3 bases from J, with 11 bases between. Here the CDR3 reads CASSQGQPNQPQHF. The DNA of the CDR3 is TGTGCCAGCAGCCAAGGACAGCCCAATCAGCCCCAGCATTTT.

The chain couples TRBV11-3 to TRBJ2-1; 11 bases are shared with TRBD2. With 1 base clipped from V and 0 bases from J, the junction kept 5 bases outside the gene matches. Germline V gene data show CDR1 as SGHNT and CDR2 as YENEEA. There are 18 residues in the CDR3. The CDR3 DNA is TGTGCCAGCAGCTTAGTTAAACTAGCGGGGGACTCCTACAATGAGCAGTTCTTC. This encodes CASSLVKLAGDSYNEQFF.

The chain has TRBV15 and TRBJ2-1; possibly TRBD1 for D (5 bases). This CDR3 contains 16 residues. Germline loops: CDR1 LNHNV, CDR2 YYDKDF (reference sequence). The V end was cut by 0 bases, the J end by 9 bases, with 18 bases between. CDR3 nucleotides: TGTGCCACCAGCAGAGAGGTACAGGTATCAAGCCTTGAGCAGTTCTTC. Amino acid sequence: CATSREVQVSSLEQFF. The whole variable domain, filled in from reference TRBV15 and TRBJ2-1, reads DAMVIQNPRYQVTQFGKPVTLSCSQTLNHNVMYWYQQKSSQAPKLLFHYYDKDFNNEADTPDNFQSRRPNTSFCFLDIRSPGLGDTAMYLCATSREVQVSSLEQFFGPGTRLTVL.

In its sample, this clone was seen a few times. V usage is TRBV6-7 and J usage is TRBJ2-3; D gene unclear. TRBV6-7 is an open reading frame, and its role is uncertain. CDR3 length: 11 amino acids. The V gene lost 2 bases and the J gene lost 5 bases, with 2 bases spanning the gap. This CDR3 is CASSYGDTQYF. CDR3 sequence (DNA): TGTGCCAGCAGTTACGGAGATACGCAGTATTTT.

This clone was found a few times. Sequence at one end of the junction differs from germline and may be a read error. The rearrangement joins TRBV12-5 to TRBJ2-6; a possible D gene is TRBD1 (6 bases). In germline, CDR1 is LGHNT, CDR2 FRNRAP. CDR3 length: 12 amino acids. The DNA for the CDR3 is TGTGCCAGCACCGGGGACAACCCAGTTTTGGCTTTC. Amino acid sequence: CASTGDNPVLAF.

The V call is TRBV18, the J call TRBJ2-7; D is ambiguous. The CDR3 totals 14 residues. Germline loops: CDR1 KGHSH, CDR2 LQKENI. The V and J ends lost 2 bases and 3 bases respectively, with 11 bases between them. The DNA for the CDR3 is TGTGCCAGCTCACCAGGCCAGAGACGCTACGAGCAGTACTTC. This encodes CASSPGQRRYEQYF.

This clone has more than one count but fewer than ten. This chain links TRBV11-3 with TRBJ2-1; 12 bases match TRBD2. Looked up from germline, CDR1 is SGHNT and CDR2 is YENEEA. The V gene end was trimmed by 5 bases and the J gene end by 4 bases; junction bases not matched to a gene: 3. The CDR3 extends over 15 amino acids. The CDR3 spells CASSRLAGAYNEQFF. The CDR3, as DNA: TGTGCCAGCAGCCGACTAGCGGGGGCTTACAATGAGCAGTTCTTC. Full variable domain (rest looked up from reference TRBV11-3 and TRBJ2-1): EAGVVQSPRYKIIEKKQPVAFWCNPISGHNTLYWYLQNLGQGPELLIRYENEEAVDDSQLPKDRFSAERLKGVDSTLKIQPAELGDSAVYLCASSRLAGAYNEQFFGPGTRLTVL.